Shown below are 30 T cell receptor beta chains from a single sample sequenced in a study of T cells in localized non-small cell lung cancer. Clones were sequenced by immunoSEQ multiplex PCR, and TCRdb holds only the in-frame ones, with some missing. The data hold tens of thousands of clones, with 84% observed a single time. Here the sequenced sample was peripheral blood, taken before any cancer treatment. The receptors were gathered from a female donor older than 55 with stage I lung adenocarcinoma.

The gene calls are TRBV28 and TRBJ1-2; possibly TRBD1 for D (5 bases). CDR3 length: 13 residues. Germline V gene data show CDR1 as MDHEN and CDR2 as SYDVKM. Trimming removed 6 bases from V and 6 bases from J, with 14 bases in between. This chain's CDR3 is CASRVTGTNGYTF. The DNA of the CDR3 is TGTGCCAGCAGAGTTACAGGAACGAATGGCTACACCTTC.

V gene TRBV7-9 combines with J gene TRBJ2-1, with 7 bases that match TRBD2. Trimming cost V 5 bases and J 9 bases; bases outside gene matches: 10. The germline CDR1 and CDR2 sequences are SEHNR and FQNEAQ (reference sequence). The CDR3 length is 14 residues. This CDR3 reads CASSRSGTISEQFF. The CDR3 bases are TGTGCCAGCAGCAGATCCGGGACTATTAGTGAGCAGTTCTTC.

V is TRBV6-6 and J is TRBJ2-5, with D possibly TRBD1 on 6 matching bases. With 4 bases removed from V and 0 bases from J, the gap between germline ends came to 12 bases. The germline V gene encodes CDR1 MNHNY and CDR2 SVGAGI (reference sequence). The CDR3 consists of 15 residues. The CDR3 here is CASSLQGGDQETQYF. CDR3 in DNA: TGTGCCAGCAGTTTACAGGGTGGGGACCAAGAGACCCAGTACTTC.

The J gene is TRBJ1-2, the V gene TRBV19, with D unresolved. Germline values: CDR1 LNHDA, CDR2 SQIVND (reference sequence). The CDR3 loop spans 16 amino acids. Trimming removed 5 bases from V and 0 bases from J, with 16 bases in between. The CDR3 protein is CASSPKTGSSNYGYTF. In DNA form, the CDR3 reads TGTGCCAGTAGTCCGAAGACGGGGAGTTCTAACTATGGCTACACCTTC.

This clone was detected once. The chain combines TRBV7-2 with TRBJ2-6; D gene unclear. Per the germline V gene, CDR1 is SGHTA and CDR2 is FQGNSA. V was cut by 1 base and J by 1 base, with 2 bases left in between. This CDR3 has 14 amino acids. The CDR3 sequence is CASSLVSGANVLTF. In DNA, the CDR3 is TGTGCCAGCAGCTTAGTGTCTGGGGCCAACGTCCTGACTTTC.

Only a few counts were recorded for this clone. The gene calls are TRBV6-1 and TRBJ2-3, with D perhaps assigned TRBD1 or TRBD2 (5 bases each). Per the germline V gene, CDR1 is MNHNS and CDR2 is SASEGT. The CDR3 is 15 amino acids. The V end lost 4 bases, the J end lost 7 bases, and 18 bases lay between the germline ends. CDR3 sequence: CASSGRDGPVYTQYF. The CDR3 DNA is TGTGCCAGCAGTGGCCGGGACGGGCCGGTTTATACGCAGTATTTT.

The V and J genes are TRBV30 and TRBJ2-1; D might be TRBD2 (6 bases). The V end was cut by 2 bases, the J end by 3 bases, with 11 bases between. CDR1 is GTSNPN, CDR2 SVGIG, per germline (reference sequence). The CDR3 contains 14 residues. For the CDR3, the DNA is TGTGCCTGGAGTAGCGGGCCAATCTACAATGAGCAGTTCTTC. Its protein is CAWSSGPIYNEQFF.

The chain uses TRBV6-5 and TRBJ2-1; D not certain. V was trimmed by 4 bases and J by 7 bases, leaving 5 bases between them. The CDR3 length is 11 residues. From germline, CDR1 is MNHEY and CDR2 SVGAGI. The CDR3 DNA is TGTGCCAGCAGTTCAATGAATGAGCAGTTCTTC. Residues: CASSSMNEQFF.

This chain connects TRBV19 to TRBJ1-1; D not resolved. V lost 5 bases to trimming and J lost 1 base, with 11 bases between them. Germline CDR1 LNHDA, CDR2 SQIVND (reference sequence). The length of the CDR3 is 14 residues. The CDR3 region is CASSPWAKNTEAFF. The CDR3 DNA follows: TGTGCCAGTAGTCCCTGGGCCAAGAACACTGAAGCTTTCTTT.

V usage is TRBV7-9 and J usage is TRBJ1-3; 7 bases are a match to TRBD1. V lost 8 bases and J lost 4; bases outside the gene matches: 5. This CDR3 has 13 amino acids. CDR1 SEHNR and CDR2 FQNEAQ come from the germline V gene (reference sequence). The CDR3 loop is CASDGTAGNTIYF. The CDR3 nucleotides read TGTGCCAGCGACGGGACAGCCGGAAACACCATATATTTT.

The rearrangement joins TRBV6-1 to TRBJ1-6; TRBD1 might be the D (5 bases). Trimming removed 6 bases from V and 16 bases from J, with 19 bases in between. The V gene's germline CDR1 is MNHNS and CDR2 SASEGT. The CDR3 is made up of 13 amino acids. CDR3 bases: TGTGCCAGCAGGAGGGACGGTCCTTTGCATCTCCACTTT. Encoded protein: CASRRDGPLHLHF.

Only a few counts were recorded for this clone. This chain connects TRBV5-1 to TRBJ1-6; 7 nucleotides match TRBD1. CDR1 SGHRS and CDR2 YFSETQ come from the germline V gene. The CDR3 runs to 15 residues. V lost 5 bases, J lost 5 bases, and 7 bases stayed unmatched. The CDR3 loop is CASREITGDNSPLHF. The CDR3 bases are TGCGCCAGCAGAGAGATAACAGGGGATAATTCACCCCTCCACTTT.

This clone showed up just a few times. The chain links TRBV19 to TRBJ1-2, with 12 bases aligning to TRBD1. The CDR3 has 15 residues. CDR1 is LNHDA, CDR2 SQIVND, per germline (reference sequence). V dropped 8 bases and J dropped 7; count of bases not matched to a gene: 11. The CDR3 loop is CASHMTGTGGVGYTF. The CDR3 coding sequence is TGTGCCAGTCATATGACCGGGACAGGGGGCGTTGGCTACACCTTC. The full variable domain, in which reference TRBV19 and TRBJ1-2 provide the parts outside the CDR3, is DGGITQSPKYLFRKEGQNVTLSCEQNLNHDAMYWYRQDPGQGLRLIYYSQIVNDFQKGDIAEGYSVSREKKESFPLTVTSAQKNPTAFYLCASHMTGTGGVGYTFGSGTRLTVV.

The chain is built from TRBV30 and TRBJ1-1, with D uncertain. The CDR3 loop spans 13 amino acids. V shed 1 base and J shed 3 bases, with 9 bases lying between them. Germline CDR1 reads GTSNPN; CDR2 reads SVGIG (reference sequence). The CDR3 sequence: CAWSEDGYTEAFF. DNA of the CDR3: TGTGCCTGGAGTGAGGACGGGTACACTGAAGCTTTCTTT.

The V gene is TRBV7-8, the J gene TRBJ1-2; D remains ambiguous. The length of the CDR3 is 14 residues. The V and J ends lost 0 bases and 8 bases respectively, with 13 bases between them. Germline CDR1 and CDR2: SGHVS and FQNEAQ. The CDR3 here is CASSLAFGPRGYTF. The CDR3 nucleotides read TGTGCCAGCAGCTTAGCGTTTGGGCCGCGGGGCTACACCTTC. Drawing the rest from reference TRBV7-8 and TRBJ1-2, the complete variable domain is GAGVSQSPRYKVAKRGQDVALRCDPISGHVSLFWYQQALGQGPEFLTYFQNEAQLDKSGLPSDRFFAERPEGSVSTLKIQRTQQEDSAVYLCASSLAFGPRGYTFGSGTRLTVV.

The rearrangement links TRBV11-2 to TRBJ2-7; TRBD2 agrees at 13 bases. The CDR3 is 15 residues long. The germline gives CDR1 SGHAT, CDR2 FQNNGV. Unmatched junction bases numbered 4, after V lost 5 bases and J lost 3 bases. CDR3 nucleotide sequence: TGTGCCAGCAGCGCGGGACTAGCGGGGCTCTACGAGCAGTACTTC. This gives the protein CASSAGLAGLYEQYF. The entire variable domain, with the rest obtained from reference TRBV11-2 and TRBJ2-7, is as follows: EAGVAQSPRYKIIEKRQSVAFWCNPISGHATLYWYQQILGQGPKLLIQFQNNGVVDDSQLPKDRFSAERLKGVDSTLKIQPAKLEDSAVYLCASSAGLAGLYEQYFGPGTRLTVT.

The chain recombines TRBV7-2 with TRBJ2-5, with 14 nucleotides matching TRBD2. With 1 base clipped from V and 7 bases from J, the junction kept 8 bases outside the gene matches. Germline CDR1 SGHTA, CDR2 FQGNSA. CDR3 length equals 17 residues. Here the CDR3 reads CASSLVPGLAGEGTQYF. CDR3 DNA: TGTGCCAGCAGCTTAGTCCCGGGACTAGCGGGAGAGGGGACCCAGTACTTC. Using reference TRBV7-2 and TRBJ2-5 for the parts outside the CDR3, the full variable domain is GAGVSQSPSNKVTEKGKDVELRCDPISGHTALYWYRQSLGQGLEFLIYFQGNSAPDKSGLPSDRFSAERTGGSVSTLTIQRTQQEDSAVYLCASSLVPGLAGEGTQYFGPGTRLLVL.

V and J are TRBV9 and TRBJ1-2, with 10 nucleotides matching TRBD1. The germline CDR1 and CDR2 sequences are SGDLS and YYNGEE. The CDR3 spans 16 residues. Trimming at V came to 0 bases and at J to 5 bases, leaving 7 bases not matched to a gene. CDR3 sequence reads: CASSVDPTGGWYGYTF. The CDR3, as DNA: TGTGCCAGCAGCGTAGACCCGACAGGGGGCTGGTATGGCTACACCTTC. Full variable domain (missing parts from reference TRBV9 and TRBJ1-2): DSGVTQTPKHLITATGQRVTLRCSPRSGDLSVYWYQQSLDQGLQFLIQYYNGEERAKGNILERFSAQQFPDLHSELNLSSLELGDSALYFCASSVDPTGGWYGYTFGSGTRLTVV.

This chain uses TRBV27 with TRBJ2-7; weak D call: TRBD2 (5 bases). CDR3 size: 15 residues. Trimming stripped 1 base from V and 6 bases from J, with 16 bases between. Germline V gene lookup returns CDR1 MNHEY and CDR2 SMNVEV (reference sequence). In nucleotides, the CDR3 is TGTGCCAGCAGTTTATTGAAGGGAGACTGGGGCGAGCAGTACTTC. Protein product: CASSLLKGDWGEQYF.

This rearrangement joins TRBV27 to TRBJ1-2; D is unclear. CDR1 MNHEY and CDR2 SMNVEV come from the germline V gene (reference sequence). This CDR3 spans 13 amino acids. V lost 6 bases to trimming and J lost 8 bases, with 16 bases between them. CDR3 sequence reads: CASRGGPSHGYTF. In DNA, the CDR3 is TGTGCCAGCAGAGGAGGCCCCTCACACGGCTACACCTTC.

This chain links TRBV5-5 with TRBJ1-5; D may be TRBD1 (5 bases). Per germline, CDR1 SGHKS and CDR2 YYEKEE (reference sequence). The CDR3 is 17 residues long. Trimming shortened V by 3 bases and J by 0 bases, and 16 bases separated the two germline ends. CDR3 in DNA: TGTGCCAGCAGCTCACCCCGGGCCGGGACTAGCAATCAGCCCCAGCATTTT. Its protein is CASSSPRAGTSNQPQHF. Using reference TRBV5-5 and TRBJ1-5 for the parts outside the CDR3, the full variable domain is DAGVTQSPTHLIKTRGQQVTLRCSPISGHKSVSWYQQVLGQGPQFIFQYYEKEERGRGNFPDRFSARQFPNYSSELNVNALLLGDSALYLCASSSPRAGTSNQPQHFGDGTRLSIL.

This clone has a handful of counts. V is TRBV27 and J is TRBJ1-5, with D possibly being TRBD1 (6 bases). Deletions cut 5 bases from V and 4 bases from J, with 12 bases between. The CDR3 consists of 14 residues. Germline CDR1 MNHEY, CDR2 SMNVEV (reference sequence). The CDR3: CASSLHRVNQPQHF. CDR3 DNA sequence: TGTGCCAGCAGTCTTCACAGGGTTAATCAGCCCCAGCATTTT.

The rearrangement joins TRBV5-6 to TRBJ1-2, with 9 bases identical to TRBD1. There are 18 residues in the CDR3. Trimming at V came to 8 bases and at J to 7 bases, leaving 24 bases not matched to a gene. Germline values: CDR1 SGHDT, CDR2 YYEEEE. CDR3 residues: CARLTMAGQGLWGGGYTF. In nucleotides, the CDR3 is TGTGCCAGACTTACTATGGCGGGACAGGGCCTCTGGGGAGGTGGCTACACCTTC.

The chain links TRBV5-1 to TRBJ2-3; 8 nucleotides line up with TRBD2. The CDR3 length is 17 residues. V gave up 0 bases and J gave up 4 bases; unmatched junction bases: 10. From germline, CDR1 is SGHRS and CDR2 YFSETQ. The chain's CDR3 is CASSLGGQTSASDTQYF. The CDR3 DNA reads TGCGCCAGCAGCTTGGGGGGGCAGACTAGCGCCTCAGATACGCAGTATTTT.

The chain carries TRBV27 and TRBJ2-6; D not resolved. The germline V gene has CDR1 MNHEY and CDR2 SMNVEV (reference sequence). The CDR3 length is 13 residues. V lost 7 bases to trimming and J lost 5 bases, with 9 bases between them. DNA for the CDR3: TGTGCCAGCACTACTGGATGGGCCAACGTCCTGACTTTC. Translated: CASTTGWANVLTF.

The J gene is TRBJ2-7, the V gene TRBV18; 9 bases agree with TRBD2. There are 14 residues in the CDR3. The germline CDR1 and CDR2 sequences are KGHSH and LQKENI. V dropped 3 bases and J dropped 5; count of bases not matched to a gene: 5. The CDR3 DNA follows: TGTGCCAGCTCACCTCCAGCGGGGGGCCACGAGCAGTACTTC. It specifies CASSPPAGGHEQYF.

The J gene is TRBJ2-5, the V gene TRBV7-6; D remains ambiguous. The germline gives CDR1 SGHVS, CDR2 FNYEAQ. The length of the CDR3 is 12 residues. Trimming cost V 5 bases and J 3 bases, with 7 bases left between them. DNA of the CDR3: TGTGCCAGCAGCCCCCTTGAAGAGACCCAGTACTTC. Residues: CASSPLEETQYF.

The V and J genes are TRBV10-1 and TRBJ1-5, with D perhaps matching TRBD1 (5 bases). This CDR3 has 13 residues. The germline gives CDR1 WNHNN, CDR2 SYGVQD (reference sequence). V was shortened by 2 bases and J by 9 bases, with 11 bases between the two germline ends. The CDR3 here is CASSEGAGRPQHF. In nucleotides, the CDR3 is TGCGCCAGCAGTGAGGGGGCAGGGAGGCCCCAGCATTTT.

The V gene is TRBV27, the J gene TRBJ2-6, with D hard to call. This CDR3 comprises 17 residues. V lost 2 bases to trimming and J lost 0 bases, with 11 bases between them. Germline assignment: CDR1 MNHEY and CDR2 SMNVEV (reference sequence). CDR3 coding DNA: TGTGCCAGCAGTTTACACACAGCACCCTCTGGGGCCAACGTCCTGACTTTC. The encoded protein is CASSLHTAPSGANVLTF.

This chain uses TRBV30 with TRBJ2-2; the D gene is possibly TRBD2 (5 bases). CDR1 and CDR2 from the germline V gene are GTSNPN and SVGIG (reference sequence). Trimming removed 2 bases from V and 2 bases from J, with 12 bases in between. The CDR3 loop spans 15 amino acids. CDR3 nucleotides: TGTGCCTGGAGTAGGCCTAGCCTCAACACCGGGGAGCTGTTTTTT. This encodes CAWSRPSLNTGELFF. The full variable domain, rest sourced from reference TRBV30 and TRBJ2-2, is SQTIHQWPATLVQPVGSPLSLECTVEGTSNPNLYWYRQAAGRGLQLLFYSVGIGQISSEVPQNLSASRPQDRQFILSSKKLLLSDSGFYLCAWSRPSLNTGELFFGEGSRLTVL.